The clone carrying this TCR beta chain was counted between two and nine times. Its cognate antigen is unknown. The germline V and J ends were trimmed by 8 bases and 1 base, with 9 bases remaining between them. Per the germline V gene, CDR1 is SNHLY and CDR2 is FYNNEI. This CDR3 comprises 13 residues. As to treatment: roughly 11-day PBMC culture with coronavirus spike peptide pools or control peptides (ViraFEST assay). An unexposed donor provided the CD4+ T cells, which were collected before the COVID-19 pandemic (2011-2018). With the Oncomine TCR Beta short-read assay, DNA from cultured CD4+ T cells was sequenced. Genomic DNA was isolated from CD4+ T cells that had been cultured. TCRdb re-derived calls from the PCR reads in MiXCR, one entry per CDR3 protein. This table has more than 10,000 distinct CDR3 sequences, 32% appearing once. The source of the sample is a study of vaccination and CD4 T cells after COVID-19. The wider study: Control cultures were given a CEFX pool, an HIV-1 Nef pool, or no peptide.

The sample consisted of CD4+ T cells from blood, cultured in vitro. This receptor was identified in a human donor in good health. This rearrangement joins TRBV2 to TRBJ1-5, with D uncertain. The CDR3 DNA reads as TGTGCCAGCGGTATGGAGAGCAATCAGCCCCAGCATTTT. It is translated as CASGMESNQPQHF.